This T cell receptor (beta chain) appears in the sequencing data of a study of blood T cell repertoires in COVID-19. The table came from immunoSEQ multiplex PCR; TCRdb's copy has only in-frame clones and leaves some out. Of approximately 97,000 clones listed, approximately 80% are singletons. The CDR3 totals 14 residues. The V and J ends lost 6 bases and 4 bases respectively, with 15 bases between them. Germline-derived CDR1 and CDR2 are MNHNY and SVGAGI (reference sequence). The sample was peripheral blood. The TCR was taken from a human donor in a cohort sampled during active COVID-19. The V gene is TRBV6-6, the J gene TRBJ1-2; D might be TRBD1 (5 bases). CDR3 amino acids: CASRSRDSTYGYTF. CDR3 coding DNA: TGTGCCAGCAGAAGCCGGGACTCCACCTATGGCTACACCTTC.